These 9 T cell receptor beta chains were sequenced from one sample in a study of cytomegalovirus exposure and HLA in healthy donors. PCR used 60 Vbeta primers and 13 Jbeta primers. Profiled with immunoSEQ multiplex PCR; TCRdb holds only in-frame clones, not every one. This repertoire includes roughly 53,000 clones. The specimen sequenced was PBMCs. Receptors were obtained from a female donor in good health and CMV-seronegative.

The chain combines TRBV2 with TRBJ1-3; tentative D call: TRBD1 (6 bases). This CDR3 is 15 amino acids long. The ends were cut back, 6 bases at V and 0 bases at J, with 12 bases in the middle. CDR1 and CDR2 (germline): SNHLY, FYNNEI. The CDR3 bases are TGTGCCAGCAGCTCCGACAGGTACTCTGGAAACACCATATATTTT. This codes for CASSSDRYSGNTIYF.

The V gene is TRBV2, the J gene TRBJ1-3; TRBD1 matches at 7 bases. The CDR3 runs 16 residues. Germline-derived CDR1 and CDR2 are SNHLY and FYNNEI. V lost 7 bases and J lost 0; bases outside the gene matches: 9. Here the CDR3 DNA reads TGTGCCAGCATAGGGTGGGACAGTTACTCTGGAAACACCATATATTTT. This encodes CASIGWDSYSGNTIYF.

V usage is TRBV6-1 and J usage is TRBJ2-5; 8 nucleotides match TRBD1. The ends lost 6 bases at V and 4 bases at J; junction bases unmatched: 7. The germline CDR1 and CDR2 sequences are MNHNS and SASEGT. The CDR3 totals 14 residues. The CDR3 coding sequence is TGTGCCAGCAGCCAATTAGACAGGGGAGAGACCCAGTACTTC. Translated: CASSQLDRGETQYF.

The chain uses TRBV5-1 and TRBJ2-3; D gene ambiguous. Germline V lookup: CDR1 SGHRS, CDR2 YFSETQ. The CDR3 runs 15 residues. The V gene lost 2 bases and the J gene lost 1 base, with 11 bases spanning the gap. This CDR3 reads CASSFGTAGTDTQYF. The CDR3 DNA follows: TGCGCCAGCAGCTTCGGAACAGCAGGCACAGATACGCAGTATTTT. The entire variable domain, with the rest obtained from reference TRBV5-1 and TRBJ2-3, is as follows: KAGVTQTPRYLIKTRGQQVTLSCSPISGHRSVSWYQQTPGQGLQFLFEYFSETQRNKGNFPGRFSGRQFSNSRSEMNVSTLELGDSALYLCASSFGTAGTDTQYFGPGTRLTVL.

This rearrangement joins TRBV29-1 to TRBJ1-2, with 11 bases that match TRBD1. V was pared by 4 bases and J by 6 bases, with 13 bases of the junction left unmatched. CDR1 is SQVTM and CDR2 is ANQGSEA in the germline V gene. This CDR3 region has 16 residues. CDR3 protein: CSVGDRDRGLRDGYTF. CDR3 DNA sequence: TGCAGCGTTGGGGACAGGGACAGGGGGTTGAGGGATGGCTACACCTTC.

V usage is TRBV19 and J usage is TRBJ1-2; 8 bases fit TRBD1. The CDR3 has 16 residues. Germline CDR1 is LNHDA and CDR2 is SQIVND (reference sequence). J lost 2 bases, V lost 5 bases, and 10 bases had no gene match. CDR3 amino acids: CASSANERTGNYGYTF. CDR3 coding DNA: TGTGCCAGTAGTGCCAACGAGAGGACAGGGAACTATGGCTACACCTTC.

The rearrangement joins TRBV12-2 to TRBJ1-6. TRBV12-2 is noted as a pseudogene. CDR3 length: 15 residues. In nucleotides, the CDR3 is TGTGCAAGTCGCCCTAAGCCGTTGCATACTTCACCCCTCCACTTT. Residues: CASRPKPLHTSPLHF.

The CDR3 loop reads CASSPPDSRRADTQYF. In nucleotides, the CDR3 is TGTGCCAGCTCACCACCTGACAGTCGGCGAGCAGATACGCAGTATTTT. The genes are TRBV18 and TRBJ2-3; tentatively, D is TRBD1 (5 bases). From germline, CDR1 is KGHSH and CDR2 LQKENI. The CDR3 consists of 16 residues. Trimming removed 0 bases at V and 4 bases at J, with 14 bases between.

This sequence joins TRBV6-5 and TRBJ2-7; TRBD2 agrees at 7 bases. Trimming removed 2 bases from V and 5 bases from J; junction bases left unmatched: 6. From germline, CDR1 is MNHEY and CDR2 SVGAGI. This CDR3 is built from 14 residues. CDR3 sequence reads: CASSYSRLANEQYF. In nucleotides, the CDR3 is TGTGCCAGCAGTTACAGCCGACTAGCAAACGAGCAGTACTTC.